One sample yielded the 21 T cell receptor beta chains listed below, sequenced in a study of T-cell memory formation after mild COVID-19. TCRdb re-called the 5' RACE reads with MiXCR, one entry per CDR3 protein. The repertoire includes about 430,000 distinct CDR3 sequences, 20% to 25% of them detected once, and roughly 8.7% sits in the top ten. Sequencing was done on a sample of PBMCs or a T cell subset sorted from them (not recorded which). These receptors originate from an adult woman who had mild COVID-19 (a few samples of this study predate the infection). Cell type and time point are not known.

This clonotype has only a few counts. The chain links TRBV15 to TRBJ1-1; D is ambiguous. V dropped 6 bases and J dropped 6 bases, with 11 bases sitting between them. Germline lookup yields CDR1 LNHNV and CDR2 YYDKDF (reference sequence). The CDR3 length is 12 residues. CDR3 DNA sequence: TGTGCCACCAGTGGAAACCAGCCTGAAGCTTTCTTT. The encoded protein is CATSGNQPEAFF.

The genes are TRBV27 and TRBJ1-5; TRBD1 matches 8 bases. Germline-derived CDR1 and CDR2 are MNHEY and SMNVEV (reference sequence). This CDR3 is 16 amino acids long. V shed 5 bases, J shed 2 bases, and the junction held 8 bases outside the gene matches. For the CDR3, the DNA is TGTGCCAGCAGTGAACTACAGGGGGTGGGCAATCAGCCCCAGCATTTT. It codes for CASSELQGVGNQPQHF.

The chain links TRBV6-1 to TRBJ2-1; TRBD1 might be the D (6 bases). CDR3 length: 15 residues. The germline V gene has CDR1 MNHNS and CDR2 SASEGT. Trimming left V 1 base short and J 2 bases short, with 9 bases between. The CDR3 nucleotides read TGTGCCAGCAGTGAAGGACCAGGGGCCTACAATGAGCAGTTCTTC. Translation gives CASSEGPGAYNEQFF.

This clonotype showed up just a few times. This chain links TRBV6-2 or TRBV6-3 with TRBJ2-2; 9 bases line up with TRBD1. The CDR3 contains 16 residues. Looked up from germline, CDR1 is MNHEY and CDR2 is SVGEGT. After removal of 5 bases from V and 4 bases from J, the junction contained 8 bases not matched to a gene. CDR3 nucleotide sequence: TGTGCCAGCAGTCCTCAGGGACAGGGTAGCACCGGGGAGCTGTTTTTT. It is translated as CASSPQGQGSTGELFF.

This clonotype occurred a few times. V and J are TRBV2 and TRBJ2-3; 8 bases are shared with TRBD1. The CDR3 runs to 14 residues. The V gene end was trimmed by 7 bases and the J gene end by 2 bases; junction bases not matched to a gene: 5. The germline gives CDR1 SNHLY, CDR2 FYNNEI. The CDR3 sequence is CASKTGVNTDTQYF. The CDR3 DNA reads TGTGCCAGCAAGACAGGGGTAAACACAGATACGCAGTATTTT.

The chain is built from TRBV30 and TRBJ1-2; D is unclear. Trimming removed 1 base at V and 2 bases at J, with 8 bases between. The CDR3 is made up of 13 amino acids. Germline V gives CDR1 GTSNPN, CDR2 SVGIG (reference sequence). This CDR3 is CAWSGRLNYGYTF. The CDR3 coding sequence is TGTGCCTGGAGTGGGAGGCTCAACTATGGCTACACCTTC.

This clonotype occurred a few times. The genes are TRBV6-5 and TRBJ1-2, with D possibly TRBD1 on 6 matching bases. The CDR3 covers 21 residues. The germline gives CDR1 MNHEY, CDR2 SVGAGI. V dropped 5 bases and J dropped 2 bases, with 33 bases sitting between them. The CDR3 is CASSPQIRRGRTKFDNYGYTF. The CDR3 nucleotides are TGTGCCAGCAGTCCACAGATTCGGCGGGGGCGCACAAAGTTCGACAACTATGGCTACACCTTC.

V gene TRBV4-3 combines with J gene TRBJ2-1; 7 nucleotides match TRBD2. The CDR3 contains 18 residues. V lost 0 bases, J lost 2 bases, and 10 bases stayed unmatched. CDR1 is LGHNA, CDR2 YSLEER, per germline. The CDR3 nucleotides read TGCGCCAGCAGCCAAGATCTTACTAGCGACTCCCCCTACAATGAGCAGTTCTTC. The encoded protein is CASSQDLTSDSPYNEQFF.

DNA for the CDR3: TGTGCCAGCAGACCCTTGGGAGCGGGGGCTCAGTTCTTC. It specifies CASRPLGAGAQFF. V is TRBV7-9 and J is TRBJ2-1; 8 bases align to TRBD2. The germline CDR1 and CDR2 sequences are SEHNR and FQNEAQ (reference sequence). With 6 bases clipped from V and 13 bases from J, the junction kept 11 bases outside the gene matches. The CDR3 is 13 residues long.

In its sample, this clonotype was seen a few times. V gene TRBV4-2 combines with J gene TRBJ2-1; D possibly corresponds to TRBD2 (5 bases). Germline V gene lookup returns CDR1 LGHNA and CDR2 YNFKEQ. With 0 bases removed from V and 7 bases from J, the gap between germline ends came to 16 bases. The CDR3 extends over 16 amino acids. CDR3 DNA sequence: TGTGCCAGCAGCCAAGATGAGCGAGGGCCTGTGAATGAGCAGTTCTTC. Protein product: CASSQDERGPVNEQFF.

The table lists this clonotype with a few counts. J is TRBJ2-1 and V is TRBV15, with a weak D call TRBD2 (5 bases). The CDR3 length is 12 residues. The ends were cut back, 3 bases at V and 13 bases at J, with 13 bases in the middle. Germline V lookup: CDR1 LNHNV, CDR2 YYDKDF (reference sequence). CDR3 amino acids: CATSSRPPGQFF. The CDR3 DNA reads TGTGCCACCAGCAGTCGGCCGCCGGGACAGTTCTTC.

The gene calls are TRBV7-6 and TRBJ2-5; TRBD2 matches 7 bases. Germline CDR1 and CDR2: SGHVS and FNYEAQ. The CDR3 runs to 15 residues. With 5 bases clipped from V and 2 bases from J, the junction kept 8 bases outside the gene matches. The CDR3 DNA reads TGTGCCAGCAGCCGATGGACTAGTAGTCAAGAGACCCAGTACTTC. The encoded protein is CASSRWTSSQETQYF.

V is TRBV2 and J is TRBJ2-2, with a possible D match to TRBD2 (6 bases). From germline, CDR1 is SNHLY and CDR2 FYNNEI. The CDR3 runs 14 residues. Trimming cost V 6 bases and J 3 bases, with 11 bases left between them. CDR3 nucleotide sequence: TGTGCCAGCAGGGCGGGACCCTACACCGGGGAGCTGTTTTTT. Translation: CASRAGPYTGELFF.

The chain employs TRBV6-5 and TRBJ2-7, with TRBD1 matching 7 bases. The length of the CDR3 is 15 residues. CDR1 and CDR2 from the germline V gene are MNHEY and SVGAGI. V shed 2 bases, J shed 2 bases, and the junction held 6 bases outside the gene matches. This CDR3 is CASSYHGTATYEQYF. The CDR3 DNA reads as TGTGCCAGCAGTTACCACGGGACAGCGACCTACGAGCAGTACTTC.

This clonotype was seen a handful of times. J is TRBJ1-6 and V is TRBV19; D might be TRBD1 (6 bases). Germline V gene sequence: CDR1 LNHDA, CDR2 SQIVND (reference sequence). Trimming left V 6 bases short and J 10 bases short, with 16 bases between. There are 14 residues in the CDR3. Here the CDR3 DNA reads TGTGCCAGTAGCCCAGGGGTAAAGCTCTCACCCCTCCACTTT. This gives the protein CASSPGVKLSPLHF.

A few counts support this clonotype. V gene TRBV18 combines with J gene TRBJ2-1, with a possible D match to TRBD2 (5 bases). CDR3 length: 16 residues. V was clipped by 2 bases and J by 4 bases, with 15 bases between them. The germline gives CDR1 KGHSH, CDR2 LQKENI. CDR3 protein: CASSPESPGSYNEQFF. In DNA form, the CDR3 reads TGTGCCAGCTCACCAGAATCCCCGGGGAGTTACAATGAGCAGTTCTTC.

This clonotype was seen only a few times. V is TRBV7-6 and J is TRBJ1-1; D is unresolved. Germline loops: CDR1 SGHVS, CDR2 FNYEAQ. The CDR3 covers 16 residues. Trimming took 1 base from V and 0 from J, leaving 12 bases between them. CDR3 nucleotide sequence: TGTGCCAGCAGCTTAGATGTCGGAAACATGAACACTGAAGCTTTCTTT. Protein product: CASSLDVGNMNTEAFF.

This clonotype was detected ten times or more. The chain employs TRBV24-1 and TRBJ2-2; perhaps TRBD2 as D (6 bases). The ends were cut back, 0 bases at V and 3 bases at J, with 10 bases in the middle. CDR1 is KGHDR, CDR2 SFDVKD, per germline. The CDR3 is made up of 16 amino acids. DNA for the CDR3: TGTGCCACCAGTGATTTGGGGCGCGGGGACACCGGGGAGCTGTTTTTT. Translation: CATSDLGRGDTGELFF.

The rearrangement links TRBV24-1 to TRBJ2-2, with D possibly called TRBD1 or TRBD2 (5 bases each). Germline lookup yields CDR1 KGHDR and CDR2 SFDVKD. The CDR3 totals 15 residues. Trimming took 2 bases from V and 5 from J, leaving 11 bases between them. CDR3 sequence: CATSDSGPWTGELFF. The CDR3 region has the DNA TGTGCCACCAGTGATTCGGGACCCTGGACCGGGGAGCTGTTTTTT.

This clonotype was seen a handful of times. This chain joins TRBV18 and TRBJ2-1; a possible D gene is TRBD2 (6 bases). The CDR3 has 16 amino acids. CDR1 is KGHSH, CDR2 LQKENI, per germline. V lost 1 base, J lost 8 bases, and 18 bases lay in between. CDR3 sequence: CASSPRVTRRDDEQFF. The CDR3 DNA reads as TGTGCCAGCTCACCACGGGTGACAAGGAGGGACGATGAGCAGTTCTTC.

CDR3 amino acids: CASSPLQDLNTEAFF. DNA of the CDR3: TGTGCCAGCAGCCCCTTACAGGACTTGAACACTGAAGCTTTCTTT. The rearrangement joins TRBV5-6 to TRBJ1-1; D may be TRBD1 (5 bases). Germline CDR1 reads SGHDT; CDR2 reads YYEEEE. Trimming shortened V by 4 bases and J by 0 bases, and 13 bases separated the two germline ends. This CDR3 contains 15 residues. Complete variable domain (other parts from reference TRBV5-6 and TRBJ1-1): DAGVTQSPTHLIKTRGQQVTLRCSPKSGHDTVSWYQQALGQGPQFIFQYYEEEERQRGNFPDRFSGHQFPNYSSELNVNALLLGDSALYLCASSPLQDLNTEAFFGQGTRLTVV.